This T cell receptor beta chain stems from a study of cytomegalovirus exposure and HLA in healthy donors. The CDR3 covers 13 residues. In germline, CDR1 is SGHDT, CDR2 YYEEEE. The V and J ends lost 0 bases and 4 bases respectively, with 7 bases between them. The table lists this clone with a few counts. The PCR made use of 60 Vbeta and 13 Jbeta primers. This table comes from immunoSEQ multiplex PCR, and its TCRdb copy is limited to in-frame clones, with some not included. The sample contains approximately 100,000 clones, around 60% of which appear only once. This clonotype originated in a man aged 25-45 years in good health and CMV-seropositive. The sample taken for sequencing was PBMCs. This chain joins TRBV5-6 and TRBJ1-1; D gene unclear. The CDR3 nucleotides are TGTGCCAGCAGCTTGGGGGAGAGCACTGAAGCTTTCTTT. It translates to CASSLGESTEAFF.